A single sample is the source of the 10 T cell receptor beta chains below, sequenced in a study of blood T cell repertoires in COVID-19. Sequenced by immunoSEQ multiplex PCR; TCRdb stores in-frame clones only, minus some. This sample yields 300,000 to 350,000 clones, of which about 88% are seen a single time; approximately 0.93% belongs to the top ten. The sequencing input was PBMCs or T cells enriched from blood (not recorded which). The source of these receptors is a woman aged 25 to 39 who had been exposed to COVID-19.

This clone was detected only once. The CDR3 DNA reads as TGTGCCACCAGCAGAGACAGGGGGCTTCAGCCCCAGCATTTT. It encodes CATSRDRGLQPQHF. The chain employs TRBV15 and TRBJ1-5; 8 bases match TRBD1. This CDR3 is built from 14 residues. Germline CDR1 is LNHNV and CDR2 is YYDKDF (reference sequence). The ends lost 0 bases at V and 6 bases at J; junction bases unmatched: 1.

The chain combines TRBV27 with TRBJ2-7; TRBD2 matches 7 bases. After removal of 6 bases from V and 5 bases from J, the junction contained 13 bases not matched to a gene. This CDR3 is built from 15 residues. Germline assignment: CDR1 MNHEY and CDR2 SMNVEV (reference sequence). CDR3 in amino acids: CASRVGAGRFDEQYF. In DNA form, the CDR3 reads TGTGCCAGCAGAGTCGGAGCGGGAAGGTTCGACGAGCAGTACTTC.

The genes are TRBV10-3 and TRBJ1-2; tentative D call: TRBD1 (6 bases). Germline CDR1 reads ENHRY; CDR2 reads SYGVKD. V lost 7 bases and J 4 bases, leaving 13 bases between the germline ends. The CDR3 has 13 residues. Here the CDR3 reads CAITQTGIYGYTF. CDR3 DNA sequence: TGTGCCATCACCCAGACAGGTATCTATGGCTACACCTTC.

CDR3 loop: CASTISAAGGKSGELFF. CDR3 sequence (DNA): TGCGCCAGCACCATCTCTGCGGCAGGGGGAAAATCCGGGGAGCTGTTTTTT. V usage is TRBV5-1 and J usage is TRBJ2-2, with 7 bases matching TRBD1. This CDR3 is 17 amino acids long. J gave up 6 bases and V 6 bases, and 17 bases lay outside the gene matches. The germline V gene has CDR1 SGHRS and CDR2 YFSETQ.

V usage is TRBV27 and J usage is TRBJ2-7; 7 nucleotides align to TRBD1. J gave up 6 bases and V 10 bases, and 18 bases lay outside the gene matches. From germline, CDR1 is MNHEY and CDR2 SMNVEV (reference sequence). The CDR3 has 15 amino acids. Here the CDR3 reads CATHSPHRGRGEQYF. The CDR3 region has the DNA TGTGCCACCCACTCTCCCCACAGGGGTCGGGGCGAGCAGTACTTC.

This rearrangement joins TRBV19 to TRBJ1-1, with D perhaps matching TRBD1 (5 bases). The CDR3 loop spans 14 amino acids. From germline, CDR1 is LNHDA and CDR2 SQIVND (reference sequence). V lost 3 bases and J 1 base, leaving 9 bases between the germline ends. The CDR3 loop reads CASSILQENTEAFF. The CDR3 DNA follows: TGTGCCAGTAGTATCTTACAGGAGAACACTGAAGCTTTCTTT.

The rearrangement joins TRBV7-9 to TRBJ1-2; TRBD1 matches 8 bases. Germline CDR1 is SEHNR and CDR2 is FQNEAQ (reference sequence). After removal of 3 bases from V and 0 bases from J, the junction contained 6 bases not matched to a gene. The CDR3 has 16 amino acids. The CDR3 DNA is TGTGCCAGCAGCTTGGAGGACAGGGTACCTAACTATGGCTACACCTTC. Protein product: CASSLEDRVPNYGYTF.

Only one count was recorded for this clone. The CDR3 sequence: CASSTGLGKGEQFF. Here the CDR3 DNA reads TGTGCCAGTAGTACGGGACTAGGGAAGGGCGAGCAGTTCTTC. V is TRBV19 and J is TRBJ2-1; the match to TRBD2 covers 8 bases. Per the germline V gene, CDR1 is LNHDA and CDR2 is SQIVND (reference sequence). The CDR3 runs to 14 residues. Trimming cost V 4 bases and J 10 bases; bases outside gene matches: 9.

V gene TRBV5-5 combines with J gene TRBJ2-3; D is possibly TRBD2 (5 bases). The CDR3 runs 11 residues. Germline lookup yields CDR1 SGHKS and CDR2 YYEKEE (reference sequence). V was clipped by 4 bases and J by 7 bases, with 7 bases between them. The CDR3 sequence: CASSTGNTQYF. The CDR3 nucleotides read TGTGCCAGCAGCACGGGAAATACGCAGTATTTT.

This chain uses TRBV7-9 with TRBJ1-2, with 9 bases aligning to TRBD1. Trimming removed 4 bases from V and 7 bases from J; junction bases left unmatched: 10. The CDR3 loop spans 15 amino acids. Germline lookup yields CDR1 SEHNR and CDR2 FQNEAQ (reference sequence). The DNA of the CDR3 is TGTGCCAGCAGCTCCTGGGACAGGGCTGGTGGTGGCTACACCTTC. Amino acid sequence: CASSSWDRAGGGYTF. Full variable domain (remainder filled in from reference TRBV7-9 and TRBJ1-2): DTGVSQNPRHKITKRGQNVTFRCDPISEHNRLYWYRQTLGQGPEFLTYFQNEAQLEKSRLLSDRFSAERPKGSFSTLEIQRTEQGDSAMYLCASSSWDRAGGGYTFGSGTRLTVV.